Below, 10 T cell receptor beta chains from the same sample are listed, as sequenced in a study of cytomegalovirus exposure and HLA in healthy donors. The PCR was carried out with 60 Vbeta primers and 13 Jbeta primers. Repertoires were generated with immunoSEQ multiplex PCR, while TCRdb's copy carries only in-frame clones and drops some. The sample comprises fewer than 350,000 clones, approximately 90% of which are singletons, and approximately 2.2% rests with the top ten. The sequenced material came from PBMCs. The receptors here all came from a woman aged 18 to 35 in good health and CMV-seronegative.

This chain links TRBV29-1 with TRBJ2-1, with 9 bases matching TRBD2. In germline, CDR1 is SQVTM, CDR2 ANQGSEA. The CDR3 sequence is 14 residues long. The CDR3 loop is CTGIGTSSYNEQFF. The CDR3 DNA is TGCACCGGAATCGGGACTAGCTCTTACAATGAGCAGTTCTTC.

This chain uses TRBV6-6 with TRBJ1-1, with D uncertain. Trimming removed 6 bases from V and 2 bases from J, with 10 bases in between. Germline CDR1 is MNHNY and CDR2 is SVGAGI (reference sequence). The length of the CDR3 is 13 residues. CDR3 DNA: TGTGCCAGCAGGGAGGGTTTTAACACTGAAGCTTTCTTT. Translated, it gives CASREGFNTEAFF.

This clone was observed a single time. This chain links TRBV29-1 with TRBJ2-1, with 11 nucleotides matching TRBD2. Germline CDR1 and CDR2: SQVTM and ANQGSEA. V was pared by 7 bases and J by 10 bases, with 12 bases of the junction left unmatched. The CDR3 runs 14 residues. The CDR3 nucleotides are TGCAGCGGGGGACGGCTAGCGGGGGGCCAAGAGCAGTTCTTC. It translates to CSGGRLAGGQEQFF.

The V gene is TRBV27, the J gene TRBJ2-7; weak D call: TRBD1 (6 bases). CDR1 is MNHEY, CDR2 SMNVEV, per germline (reference sequence). This CDR3 has 15 amino acids. V lost 0 bases to trimming and J lost 3 bases, with 12 bases between them. The CDR3 region is CASSLSPDRYYEQYF. CDR3 in DNA: TGTGCCAGCAGTTTATCTCCGGACAGATACTACGAGCAGTACTTC.

The V gene is TRBV30, the J gene TRBJ1-5; possible D gene TRBD1, 5 bases. V shed 0 bases and J shed 3 bases, with 12 bases lying between them. The germline gives CDR1 GTSNPN, CDR2 SVGIG (reference sequence). This CDR3 is built from 15 residues. The CDR3 reads CAWSVGQGFNQPQHF. The CDR3 DNA is TGTGCCTGGAGTGTTGGGCAGGGCTTCAATCAGCCCCAGCATTTT.

V and J are TRBV6-6 and TRBJ1-3; D gene ambiguous. Trimming took off 10 bases at V and 5 bases at J, with 18 bases between the two ends. Germline V lookup: CDR1 MNHNY, CDR2 SVGAGI (reference sequence). This CDR3 is built from 14 residues. The CDR3 loop is CATIAMSVRNTIYF. As DNA, the CDR3 is TGTGCCACCATTGCAATGAGCGTGCGAAACACCATATATTTT.

The chain links TRBV5-4 to TRBJ2-1, with 12 positions matching TRBD2. V lost 2 bases to trimming and J lost 5 bases; unmatched junction nucleotides: 2. CDR1 and CDR2 from the germline V gene are SGHNT and YYREEE (reference sequence). The CDR3 is 15 residues long. In DNA, the CDR3 is TGTGCCAGCAGCTTTCTAGCGGGGGGGAACAATGAGCAGTTCTTC. Translating gives CASSFLAGGNNEQFF.

This rearrangement joins TRBV6-4 to TRBJ2-1; weak D call: TRBD2 (7 bases). In germline, CDR1 is MRHNA, CDR2 SNTAGT. This CDR3 spans 15 amino acids. V was shortened by 2 bases and J by 9 bases, with 17 bases between the two germline ends. CDR3: CASSDEGGGLTEQFF. CDR3 coding DNA: TGTGCCAGCAGTGACGAAGGGGGGGGGCTTACTGAGCAGTTCTTC.

The V and J genes are TRBV27 and TRBJ1-1; 7 bases are a match to TRBD1. Per germline, CDR1 MNHEY and CDR2 SMNVEV (reference sequence). The V and J ends lost 5 bases and 3 bases, in that order; junction bases with no gene match: 15. There are 17 residues in the CDR3. CDR3 amino acids: CASSRAQSGQFYTEAFF. Here the CDR3 DNA reads TGTGCCAGCAGTCGCGCCCAATCGGGACAGTTTTACACTGAAGCTTTCTTT.

V usage is TRBV30 and J usage is TRBJ2-3; D might be TRBD2 (5 bases). CDR3 length: 15 residues. Trimming stripped 1 base from V and 0 bases from J, with 11 bases between. The germline V gene encodes CDR1 GTSNPN and CDR2 SVGIG (reference sequence). CDR3 residues: CAWSGKGASTDTQYF. Here the CDR3 DNA reads TGTGCCTGGAGTGGTAAGGGAGCTAGCACAGATACGCAGTATTTT.